This entry concerns a single TCR beta chain. Its specificity is unknown. The data belong to a study of cytomegalovirus exposure and HLA in healthy donors. General observations from the study: One later analysis, an examination of the roughly 130 validation repertoires, found that first-cohort TCR clusters tended to co-occur in them. In vitro testing confirmed a few CMV-associated chains as specific for CMV antigens. Whilst most TCR sequences proved rare, a subset of public TCRs occurred across many donors.

TCRdb's copy holds only in-frame clones and misses some; the assay was immunoSEQ multiplex PCR. The table records more than 300,000 clones, more than 80% of them present only once. This CDR3 has 16 residues. From germline, CDR1 is MGHRA and CDR2 YSYEKL. V was shortened by 3 bases and J by 5 bases, with 20 bases between the two germline ends. This sequence was found in a woman aged 18-29 years in good health and CMV-seronegative. The V and J genes are TRBV4-1 and TRBJ2-7, with D tentatively TRBD1 (7 bases). Sample: PBMCs. The CDR3 is CASSHVTGDFHHEQYF. The CDR3 nucleotides are TGCGCCAGCAGCCACGTAACAGGGGACTTCCACCACGAGCAGTACTTC.